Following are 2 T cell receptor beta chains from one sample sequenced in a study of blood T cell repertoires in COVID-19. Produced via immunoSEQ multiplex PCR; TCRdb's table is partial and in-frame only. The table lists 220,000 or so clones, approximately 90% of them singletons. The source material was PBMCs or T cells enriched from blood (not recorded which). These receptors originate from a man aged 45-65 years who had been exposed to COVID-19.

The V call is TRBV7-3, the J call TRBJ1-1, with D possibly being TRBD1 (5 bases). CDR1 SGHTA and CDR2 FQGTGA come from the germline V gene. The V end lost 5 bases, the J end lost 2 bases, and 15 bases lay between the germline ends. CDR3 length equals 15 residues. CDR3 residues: CASSRGGSQNTEAFF. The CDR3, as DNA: TGTGCCAGCAGCCGGGGGGGATCCCAAAACACTGAAGCTTTCTTT.

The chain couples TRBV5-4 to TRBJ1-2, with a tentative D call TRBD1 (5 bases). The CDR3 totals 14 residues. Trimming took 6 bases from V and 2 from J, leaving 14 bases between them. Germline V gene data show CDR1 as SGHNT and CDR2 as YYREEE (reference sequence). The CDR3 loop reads CASTWAGRNYGYTF. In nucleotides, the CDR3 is TGTGCCAGCACCTGGGCGGGGCGGAACTATGGCTACACCTTC.